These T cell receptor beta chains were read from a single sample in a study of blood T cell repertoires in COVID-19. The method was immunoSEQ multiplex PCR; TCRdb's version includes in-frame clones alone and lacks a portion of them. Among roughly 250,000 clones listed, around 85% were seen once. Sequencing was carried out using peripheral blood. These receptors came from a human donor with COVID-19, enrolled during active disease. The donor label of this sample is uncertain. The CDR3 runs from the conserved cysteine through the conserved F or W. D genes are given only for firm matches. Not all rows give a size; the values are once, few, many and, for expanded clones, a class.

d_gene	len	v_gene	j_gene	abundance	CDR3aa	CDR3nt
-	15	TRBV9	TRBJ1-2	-	CASSALQPRVYGYTF	TGTGCCAGCAGCGCATTACAGCCCAGGGTTTATGGCTACACCTTC
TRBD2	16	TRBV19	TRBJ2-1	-	CASSIELSGGRGEQFF	TGTGCCAGTAGTATAGAATTGAGCGGGGGGCGGGGTGAGCAGTTCTTC
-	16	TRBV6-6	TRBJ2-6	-	CATNAGSASGANVLTF	TGTGCCACCAATGCCGGGAGTGCCTCTGGGGCCAACGTCCTGACTTTC
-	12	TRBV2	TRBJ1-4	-	CATRGVNEKLFF	TGTGCCACCCGGGGGGTAAATGAAAAACTGTTTTTT
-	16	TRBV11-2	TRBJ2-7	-	CASSLDVGAGYYEQYF	TGTGCCAGCAGCTTAGATGTTGGGGCAGGGTACTACGAGCAGTACTTC
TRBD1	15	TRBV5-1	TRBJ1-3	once	CASSSTGPPGNTIYF	TGCGCCAGCAGTTCGACAGGGCCCCCTGGAAACACCATATATTTT
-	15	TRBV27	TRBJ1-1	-	CASSLRGRGDTEAFF	TGTGCCAGCAGTTTACGTGGCAGGGGAGACACTGAAGCTTTCTTT
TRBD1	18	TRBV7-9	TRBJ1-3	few	CASSRTVGQGFSGNTIYF	TGTGCCAGCAGCCGAACGGTGGGACAGGGATTTTCTGGAAACACCATATATTTT
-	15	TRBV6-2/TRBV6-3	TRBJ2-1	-	CASSYQGSSYNEQFF	TGTGCCAGCAGTTACCAGGGCAGCTCCTACAATGAGCAGTTCTTC
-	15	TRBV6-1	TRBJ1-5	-	CASSDPLTVNQPQHF	TGTGCCAGCAGTGACCCTCTGACAGTCAATCAGCCCCAGCATTTT
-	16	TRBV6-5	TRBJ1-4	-	CASSYFRHEGGGKLFF	TGTGCCAGCAGTTATTTTCGTCATGAAGGGGGGGGAAAACTGTTTTTT
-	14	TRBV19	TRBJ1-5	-	CASTPGGGGQPQHF	TGTGCCAGCACCCCGGGGGGGGGCGGACAGCCCCAGCATTTT